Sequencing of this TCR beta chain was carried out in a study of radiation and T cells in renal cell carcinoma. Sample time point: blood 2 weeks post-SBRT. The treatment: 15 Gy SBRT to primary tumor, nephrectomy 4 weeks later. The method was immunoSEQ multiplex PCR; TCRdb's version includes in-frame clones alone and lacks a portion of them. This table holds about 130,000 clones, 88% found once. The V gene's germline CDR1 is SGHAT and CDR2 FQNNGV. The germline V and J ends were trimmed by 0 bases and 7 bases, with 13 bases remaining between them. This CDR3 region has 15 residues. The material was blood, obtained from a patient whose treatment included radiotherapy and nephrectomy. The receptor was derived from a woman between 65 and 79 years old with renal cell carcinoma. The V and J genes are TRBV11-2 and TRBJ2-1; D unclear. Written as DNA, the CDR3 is TGTGCCAGCAGCTTAGATCCCTTCTTCGGAAATGAGCAGTTCTTC. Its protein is CASSLDPFFGNEQFF.